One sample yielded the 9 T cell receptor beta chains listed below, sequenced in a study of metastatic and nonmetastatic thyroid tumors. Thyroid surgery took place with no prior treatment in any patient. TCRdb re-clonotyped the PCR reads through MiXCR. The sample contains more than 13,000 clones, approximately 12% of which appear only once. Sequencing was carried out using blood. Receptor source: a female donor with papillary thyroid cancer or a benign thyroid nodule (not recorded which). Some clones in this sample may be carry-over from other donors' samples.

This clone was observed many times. Here the CDR3 reads CASSPDRNYGYTF. CDR3 in DNA: TGTGCCAGCAGCCCAGACAGAAACTATGGCTACACCTTC. J is TRBJ1-2 and V is TRBV7-6; possible D gene TRBD1, 5 bases. Germline loops: CDR1 SGHVS, CDR2 FNYEAQ. The V end was cut by 5 bases, the J end by 2 bases, with 9 bases between. The CDR3 totals 13 residues. Full variable domain (missing parts from reference TRBV7-6 and TRBJ1-2): GAGVSQSPRYKVTKRGQDVALRCDPISGHVSLYWYRQALGQGPEFLTYFNYEAQQDKSGLPNDRFSAERPEGSISTLTIQRTEQRDSAMYRCASSPDRNYGYTFGSGTRLTVV.

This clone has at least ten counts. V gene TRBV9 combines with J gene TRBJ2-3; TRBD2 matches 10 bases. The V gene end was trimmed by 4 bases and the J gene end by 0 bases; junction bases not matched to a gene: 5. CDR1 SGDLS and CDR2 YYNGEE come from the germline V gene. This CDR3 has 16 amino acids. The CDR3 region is CASSILAGASTDTQYF. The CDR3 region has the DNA TGTGCCAGCAGCATCCTAGCGGGAGCTAGCACAGATACGCAGTATTTT.

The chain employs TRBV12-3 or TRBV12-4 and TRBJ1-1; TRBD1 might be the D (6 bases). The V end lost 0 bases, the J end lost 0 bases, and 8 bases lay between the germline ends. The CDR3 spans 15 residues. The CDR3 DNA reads TGTGCCAGCAGTTTAGCCGGGGGCATGAACACTGAAGCTTTCTTT. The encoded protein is CASSLAGGMNTEAFF.

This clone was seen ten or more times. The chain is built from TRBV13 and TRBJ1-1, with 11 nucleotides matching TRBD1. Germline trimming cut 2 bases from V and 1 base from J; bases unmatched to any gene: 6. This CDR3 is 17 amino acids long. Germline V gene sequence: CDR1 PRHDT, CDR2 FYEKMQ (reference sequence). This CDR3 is CASSLRDRGFWNTEAFF. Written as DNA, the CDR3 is TGTGCCAGCAGCTTACGGGACAGGGGGTTTTGGAACACTGAAGCTTTCTTT.

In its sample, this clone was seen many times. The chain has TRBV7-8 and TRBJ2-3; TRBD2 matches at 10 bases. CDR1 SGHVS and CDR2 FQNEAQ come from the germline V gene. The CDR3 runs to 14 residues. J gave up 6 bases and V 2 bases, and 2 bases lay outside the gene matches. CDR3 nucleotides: TGTGCCAGCAGCTTACTAGCGGGGGCCGATACGCAGTATTTT. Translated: CASSLLAGADTQYF.

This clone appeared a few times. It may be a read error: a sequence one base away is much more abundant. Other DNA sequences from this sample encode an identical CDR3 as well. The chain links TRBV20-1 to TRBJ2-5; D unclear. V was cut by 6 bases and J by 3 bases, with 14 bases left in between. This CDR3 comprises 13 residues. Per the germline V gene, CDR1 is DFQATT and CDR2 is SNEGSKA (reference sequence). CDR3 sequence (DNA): TGCAGTGCAAGCCGATCGTCTAAAGAGACCCAGTACTTC. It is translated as CSASRSSKETQYF.

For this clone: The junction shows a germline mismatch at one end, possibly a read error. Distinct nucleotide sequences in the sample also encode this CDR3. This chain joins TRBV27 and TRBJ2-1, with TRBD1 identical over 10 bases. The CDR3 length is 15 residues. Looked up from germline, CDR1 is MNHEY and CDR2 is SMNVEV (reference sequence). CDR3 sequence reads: CASSLGTGVYNEQFF. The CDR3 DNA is TGTGCCAGCAGTCTGGGGACAGGGGTCTACAATGAGCAGTTCTTT.

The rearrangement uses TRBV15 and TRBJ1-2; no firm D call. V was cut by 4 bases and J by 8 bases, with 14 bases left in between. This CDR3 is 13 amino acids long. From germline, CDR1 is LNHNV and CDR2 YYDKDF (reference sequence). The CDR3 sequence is CATSTVFRGGYTF. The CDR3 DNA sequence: TGTGCCACCAGCACCGTCTTCCGTGGGGGCTACACCTTC. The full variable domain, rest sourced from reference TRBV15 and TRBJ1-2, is DAMVIQNPRYQVTQFGKPVTLSCSQTLNHNVMYWYQQKSSQAPKLLFHYYDKDFNNEADTPDNFQSRRPNTSFCFLDIRSPGLGDTAMYLCATSTVFRGGYTFGSGTRLTVV.

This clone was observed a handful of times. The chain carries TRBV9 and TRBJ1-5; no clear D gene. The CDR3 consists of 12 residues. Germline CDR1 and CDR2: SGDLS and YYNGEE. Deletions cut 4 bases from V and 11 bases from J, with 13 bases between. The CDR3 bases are TGTGCCAGCAGCCCGGAAGGCGTGTCCCAGCATTTT. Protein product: CASSPEGVSQHF.